This is a list of T cell receptor beta chains from one sample in a study of T cells after yellow fever vaccination. One entry per CDR3 protein results from TCRdb running MiXCR on the 5' RACE reads. This table has 250,000 to 300,000 distinct CDR3 sequences, roughly 5.2% appearing once. This specimen consisted of CD4+ T cells sorted from PBMCs, obtained on the day of the yellow fever booster vaccination. These receptors were obtained from a man between 18 and 29 years old who received the YFV17D yellow fever vaccine. The CDR3 runs from the conserved cysteine through the conserved F or W. The order of the fields is J gene, clone size, V gene, D gene, CDR3 DNA, CDR3 protein. The D gene is left open where the match is weak. Size tells how often a clone was seen (once, few, many) or the class of an expanded clone, and some rows leave it out.

j_gene: TRBJ2-5; abundance: .; v_gene: TRBV12-3/TRBV12-4; d_gene: .; CDR3nt: TGTGCCAGCAGTTTGTCCGGGGGCATCGAGACCCAGTACTTC; CDR3aa: CASSLSGGIETQYF
j_gene: TRBJ1-3; abundance: few; v_gene: TRBV28; d_gene: .; CDR3nt: TGTGCCAGCAGTCTGAGCTCTACTGGAAACACCATATATTTT; CDR3aa: CASSLSSTGNTIYF
j_gene: TRBJ1-2; abundance: .; v_gene: TRBV7-9; d_gene: TRBD1; CDR3nt: TGTGCCAGCAGCACCAGGGGGGGAATTACTAACTATGGCTACACCTTC; CDR3aa: CASSTRGGITNYGYTF
j_gene: TRBJ1-2; abundance: many; v_gene: TRBV7-8; d_gene: .; CDR3nt: TGTGCCAGCAGCTTGAGGGTAAACTATGGCTACACCTTC; CDR3aa: CASSLRVNYGYTF
j_gene: TRBJ2-7; abundance: many; v_gene: TRBV29-1; d_gene: .; CDR3nt: TGCAGCGTCCGGAGTCGGTACGAGCAGTACTTC; CDR3aa: CSVRSRYEQYF
j_gene: TRBJ1-2; abundance: few; v_gene: TRBV19; d_gene: .; CDR3nt: TGTGCCAGTACGGGGCAAACTAACTATGGCTACACCTTC; CDR3aa: CASTGQTNYGYTF
j_gene: TRBJ1-4; abundance: .; v_gene: TRBV18; d_gene: .; CDR3nt: TGTGCCAGCTCACCATCAGGCATATTCTTTGAAAAACTGTTTTTT; CDR3aa: CASSPSGIFFEKLFF
j_gene: TRBJ1-6; abundance: many; v_gene: TRBV12-3/TRBV12-4; d_gene: TRBD1; CDR3nt: TGTGCCAGCAGTTTGGGGCAGGGGGGCTCACCCCTCCACTTT; CDR3aa: CASSLGQGGSPLHF
j_gene: TRBJ1-2; abundance: .; v_gene: TRBV27; d_gene: .; CDR3nt: TGTGCCAGCAGTACGTCCGGTGACCCCCTCAACCCTGGCTACACCTTC; CDR3aa: CASSTSGDPLNPGYTF
j_gene: TRBJ1-2; abundance: few; v_gene: TRBV5-6; d_gene: .; CDR3nt: TGTGCCAGCAGCGACCCCTTGGGAGCTCAAAGGGCCTATGGCTACACCTTC; CDR3aa: CASSDPLGAQRAYGYTF
j_gene: TRBJ2-5; abundance: many; v_gene: TRBV4-3; d_gene: .; CDR3nt: TGCGCCAGCAGCCAAGAATCCCTGGGGGGCTTGGAGACCCAGTACTTC; CDR3aa: CASSQESLGGLETQYF
j_gene: TRBJ2-5; abundance: many; v_gene: TRBV5-1; d_gene: TRBD1; CDR3nt: TGCGCCAGCAGCTCCCCCCAGGGGGTTGCCGAGACCCAGTACTTC; CDR3aa: CASSSPQGVAETQYF
j_gene: TRBJ2-3; abundance: .; v_gene: TRBV6-5; d_gene: TRBD2; CDR3nt: TGTGCCAGCAGTTACTCGGGTCTAGCGGGGGGGATTAGCACAGATACGCAGTATTTT; CDR3aa: CASSYSGLAGGISTDTQYF
j_gene: TRBJ1-5; abundance: few; v_gene: TRBV19; d_gene: .; CDR3nt: TGTGCCAGTAGTCCAGGTATGAGGGGACATCAGCCCCAGCATTTT; CDR3aa: CASSPGMRGHQPQHF
j_gene: TRBJ1-2; abundance: few; v_gene: TRBV9; d_gene: .; CDR3nt: TGTGCCAGCAGCGTTATGGCTGGCAGTTATGGCTACACCTTC; CDR3aa: CASSVMAGSYGYTF
j_gene: TRBJ2-3; abundance: few; v_gene: TRBV7-3; d_gene: .; CDR3nt: TGTGCCAGCAGCTTATCTTCATTGGATACGCAGTATTTT; CDR3aa: CASSLSSLDTQYF
j_gene: TRBJ2-5; abundance: few; v_gene: TRBV6-1; d_gene: TRBD2; CDR3nt: TGTGCCAGCAGTGAATACACCGGGACTAGTGTTACGGAGACCCAGTACTTC; CDR3aa: CASSEYTGTSVTETQYF
j_gene: TRBJ2-7; abundance: few; v_gene: TRBV7-8; d_gene: .; CDR3nt: TGTGCCAGCAGCGGCCCCGGGGGAACCTACGAGCAGTACTTC; CDR3aa: CASSGPGGTYEQYF
j_gene: TRBJ2-5; abundance: many; v_gene: TRBV4-3; d_gene: .; CDR3nt: TGCGCCAGCAGCCAAGGTGCTTCGGAGACCCAGTACTTC; CDR3aa: CASSQGASETQYF
j_gene: TRBJ1-2; abundance: .; v_gene: TRBV5-1; d_gene: TRBD1; CDR3nt: TGCGCCAGCAGCACGGACAGGGATGGCTACACCTTC; CDR3aa: CASSTDRDGYTF
j_gene: TRBJ2-1; abundance: .; v_gene: TRBV7-2; d_gene: .; CDR3nt: TGTGCCAGCAGCTCTCCCGGGGGACCCTACAATGAGCAGTTCTTC; CDR3aa: CASSSPGGPYNEQFF
j_gene: TRBJ1-5; abundance: few; v_gene: TRBV3-1; d_gene: .; CDR3nt: TGTGCCAGCAGCCGAGGCGGGTATAGCAATCAGCCCCAGCATTTT; CDR3aa: CASSRGGYSNQPQHF
j_gene: TRBJ2-5; abundance: .; v_gene: TRBV5-1; d_gene: .; CDR3nt: TGCGCCAGCAGACCAGGGGCGAACCAAGAGACCCAGTACTTC; CDR3aa: CASRPGANQETQYF
j_gene: TRBJ2-3; abundance: many; v_gene: TRBV20-1; d_gene: .; CDR3nt: TGCAGTGCTAGTGGGGTAGGGTCCGGCACAGATACGCAGTATTTT; CDR3aa: CSASGVGSGTDTQYF
j_gene: TRBJ2-3; abundance: .; v_gene: TRBV12-3/TRBV12-4; d_gene: .; CDR3nt: TGTGCCAGCAGCCCTGCGGGCAGGGGCTCAGATACGCAGTATTTT; CDR3aa: CASSPAGRGSDTQYF